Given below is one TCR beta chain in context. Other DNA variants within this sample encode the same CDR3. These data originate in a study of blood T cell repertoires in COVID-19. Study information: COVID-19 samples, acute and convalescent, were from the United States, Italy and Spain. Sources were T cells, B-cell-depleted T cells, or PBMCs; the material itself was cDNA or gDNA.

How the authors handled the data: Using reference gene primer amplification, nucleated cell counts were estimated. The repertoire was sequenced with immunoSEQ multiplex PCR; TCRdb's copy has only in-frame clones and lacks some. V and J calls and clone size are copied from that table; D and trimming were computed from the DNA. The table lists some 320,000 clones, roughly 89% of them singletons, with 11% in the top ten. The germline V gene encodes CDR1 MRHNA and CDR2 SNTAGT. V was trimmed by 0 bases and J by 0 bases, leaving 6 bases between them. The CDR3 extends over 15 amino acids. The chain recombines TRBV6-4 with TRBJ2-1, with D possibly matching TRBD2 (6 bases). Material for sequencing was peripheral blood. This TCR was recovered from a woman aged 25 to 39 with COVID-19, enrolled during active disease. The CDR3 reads CASSDSSGSYNEQFF. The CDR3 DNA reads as TGTGCCAGCAGTGACTCTAGCGGCTCCTACAATGAGCAGTTCTTC.